Listed here are 9 T cell receptor beta chains from one sample, sequenced in a study of cytomegalovirus exposure and HLA in healthy donors. Primers for the PCR totalled 60 Vbeta and 13 Jbeta. The table came from immunoSEQ multiplex PCR; TCRdb's copy has only in-frame clones and leaves some out. The sample carries roughly 59,000 clones, 65% to 80% recorded once. Sequencing was performed on PBMCs. These receptors all come from a man aged 40-49 years in good health and CMV-seropositive.

In this sample, this clone turned up once. The chain employs TRBV7-9 and TRBJ1-2, with 11 bases lining up with TRBD1. The CDR3 length is 14 residues. The V segment lost 3 bases and the J segment 9 bases; nucleotides outside the gene matches: 6. Germline V CDR1 and CDR2: SEHNR, FQNEAQ (reference sequence). CDR3 coding DNA: TGTGCCAGCAGCTTCCAGGACAGGGGGCATAGCTACACCTTC. Its translation: CASSFQDRGHSYTF.

The chain recombines TRBV6-6 with TRBJ2-1, with 10 bases aligning to TRBD2. CDR1 and CDR2 (germline): MNHNY, SVGAGI (reference sequence). The CDR3 extends over 15 amino acids. The V gene end was trimmed by 2 bases and the J gene end by 7 bases; junction bases not matched to a gene: 5. For the CDR3, the DNA is TGTGCCAGCAGTTACCTAGCGGGGGCGGGGAATGAGCAGTTCTTC. Amino acids: CASSYLAGAGNEQFF.

The V call is TRBV13, the J call TRBJ2-7; tentative D call: TRBD2 (5 bases). The CDR3 spans 12 residues. Germline assignment: CDR1 PRHDT and CDR2 FYEKMQ (reference sequence). Deletions cut 4 bases from V and 5 bases from J, with 9 bases between. CDR3 protein: CASSSPGNEQYF. Written as DNA, the CDR3 is TGTGCCAGCAGCTCTCCGGGAAACGAGCAGTACTTC. Full variable domain (rest looked up from reference TRBV13 and TRBJ2-7): AAGVIQSPRHLIKEKRETATLKCYPIPRHDTVYWYQQGPGQDPQFLISFYEKMQSDKGSIPDRFSAQQFSDYHSELNMSSLELGDSALYFCASSSPGNEQYFGPGTRLTVT.

The chain employs TRBV9 and TRBJ2-2, with TRBD2 identical over 9 bases. Germline values: CDR1 SGDLS, CDR2 YYNGEE. The CDR3 covers 19 residues. Trimming removed 4 bases from V and 2 bases from J; junction bases left unmatched: 15. The CDR3 DNA sequence: TGTGCCAGCAGCTTCAAAGGTGGAACCGGGACTAGCAACACCGGGGAGCTGTTTTTT. Its protein is CASSFKGGTGTSNTGELFF.

The chain links TRBV15 to TRBJ2-5; TRBD2 is a possible D gene (6 bases). The V gene lost 1 base and the J gene lost 4 bases, with 13 bases spanning the gap. CDR3 length equals 15 residues. CDR1 LNHNV and CDR2 YYDKDF come from the germline V gene (reference sequence). CDR3: CATSRAGDPRETQYF. The DNA of the CDR3 is TGTGCCACCAGCAGAGCGGGGGACCCCCGAGAGACCCAGTACTTC. Full variable domain (rest looked up from reference TRBV15 and TRBJ2-5): DAMVIQNPRYQVTQFGKPVTLSCSQTLNHNVMYWYQQKSSQAPKLLFHYYDKDFNNEADTPDNFQSRRPNTSFCFLDIRSPGLGDTAMYLCATSRAGDPRETQYFGPGTRLLVL.

The CDR3 sequence is CASLRVWDRSMETQYF. The CDR3 nucleotides read TGTGCCAGCCTCCGGGTATGGGACAGATCAATGGAGACCCAGTACTTC. The V call is TRBV28, the J call TRBJ2-5; TRBD1 matches at 7 bases. Germline CDR1 and CDR2: MDHEN and SYDVKM. The CDR3 has 16 residues. Trimming at V came to 8 bases and at J to 5 bases, leaving 17 bases not matched to a gene.

CDR3 nucleotides: TGTGCCAGCAGCTCCGTTCCTTACAATGAGCAGTTCTTC. Protein: CASSSVPYNEQFF. The chain carries TRBV7-9 and TRBJ2-1; D remains unclear. From germline, CDR1 is SEHNR and CDR2 FQNEAQ (reference sequence). This CDR3 has 13 amino acids. Trimming left V 4 bases short and J 4 bases short, with 8 bases between.

This chain joins TRBV4-3 and TRBJ1-2; the D is unclear. Trimming left V 0 bases short and J 4 bases short, with 12 bases between. This CDR3 is 15 amino acids long. CDR1 is LGHNA, CDR2 YSLEER, per germline. This CDR3 reads CASSQDLAEGYGYTF. For the CDR3, the DNA is TGCGCCAGCAGCCAAGATCTGGCTGAGGGCTATGGCTACACCTTC.

The J gene is TRBJ2-7, the V gene TRBV14; 7 bases agree with TRBD1. Unmatched junction bases numbered 6, after V lost 3 bases and J lost 7 bases. From germline, CDR1 is SGHDN and CDR2 FVKESK. The CDR3 sequence is 13 residues long. This CDR3 reads CASSQGQRVEQYF. CDR3 sequence (DNA): TGTGCCAGCAGCCAGGGACAGCGAGTGGAGCAGTACTTC.